Listed below are T cell receptor beta chains from one sample, sequenced in a study of technical replicates of blood from a few donors. TCRdb's table, derived via immunoSEQ multiplex PCR, lists solely in-frame clones and lacks some. The repertoire holds under 95,000 clones, with less than 95% as singletons. Sample: T cells isolated from PBMCs. The receptors come from a human donor in good health. Each CDR3 is given with its conserved first and last residue. The D gene is left open where the match is weak. Expanded clones are given a class, and other clones once, few, many or no size at all.

V,size,D,J,DNA,CDR3
TRBV4-1,NA,NA,TRBJ1-5,TGCGCCAGCAGCCAAGGTCGGGTCAATCAGCCCCAGCATTTT,CASSQGRVNQPQHF
TRBV29-1,NA,TRBD1,TRBJ2-7,TGCAGCGTACGGACAGGGGCTGGGTACGAGCAGTACTTC,CSVRTGAGYEQYF
TRBV11-3,NA,NA,TRBJ2-7,TGTGCCAGCAGCTTAGGACAGGCTCGGGAGCAGTACTTC,CASSLGQAREQYF
TRBV6-1,NA,TRBD2,TRBJ2-1,TGTGCCAGCAGTGAACGCGGGGGCTACAATGAGCAGTTCTTC,CASSERGGYNEQFF
TRBV5-1,NA,NA,TRBJ1-1,TGCGCCAGCAGCTTCGACAGGTCCGGGAACACTGAAGCTTTCTTT,CASSFDRSGNTEAFF
TRBV10-3,NA,NA,TRBJ2-2,TGTGCCATCTCGAGTGGAGGTACCGGGGAGCTGTTTTTT,CAISSGGTGELFF
TRBV7-8,NA,TRBD1,TRBJ2-1,TGTGCCAGCAGCCACAGCCGACAGGGAATCCACAATGAGCAGTTCTTC,CASSHSRQGIHNEQFF
TRBV5-4,NA,NA,TRBJ2-7,TGTGCCAGCAGCCACCCAGGGGCCTACGAGCAGTACTTC,CASSHPGAYEQYF
TRBV4-1,NA,NA,TRBJ2-6,TGCGCCAGCAGACAGGGTTTCTCTGGGGCCAACGTCCTGACTTTC,CASRQGFSGANVLTF
TRBV7-9,once,TRBD2,TRBJ2-1,TGTGCCAGCAGCTTAGGGCTAGCGGGAGTGGGAGATGAGCAGTTCTTC,CASSLGLAGVGDEQFF
TRBV2,few,NA,TRBJ1-1,TGTGCCAGCAGTGAAGCGCTTGCAGGCCACGAAGCTTTCTTT,CASSEALAGHEAFF
TRBV28,NA,TRBD1,TRBJ2-7,TGTGCCAGCAGAATAACCGGGACAGGTTCCGTCTGGCAGTACTTC,CASRITGTGSVWQYF
TRBV12-5,NA,NA,TRBJ2-3,TGTGCTAGTGGTTTATTCAGGACAGCAGATTCCACAGATACGCAGTATTTT,CASGLFRTADSTDTQYF
TRBV5-1,NA,NA,TRBJ2-2,TGCGCCAGCAGCCGAAGGGACATGGTCGGGTCCTCCGGGGAGCTGTTTTTT,CASSRRDMVGSSGELFF
TRBV19,NA,NA,TRBJ1-5,TGTGCCAGTAGTAGATTCGCGGGAAGGGGCAATCAGCCCCAGCATTTT,CASSRFAGRGNQPQHF
TRBV11-3,NA,NA,TRBJ1-3,TGTGCCAGCAGCTTAAGGGTGGGGGCGCGCGGAAACACCATATATTTT,CASSLRVGARGNTIYF
TRBV6-5,NA,NA,TRBJ1-2,TGTGCCAGCAGGACTTCAGCAGCGGGCTACACCTTC,CASRTSAAGYTF
TRBV5-4,few,TRBD2,TRBJ2-7,TGTGCCAGCAGGGCGTCGGGAGGTTCCGCCTACGAGCAGTACTTC,CASRASGGSAYEQYF
TRBV6-1,once,TRBD1,TRBJ2-7,TGTGCCAGCAGGCCTGAGACAGGGGGCCCCTACGAGCAGTACTTC,CASRPETGGPYEQYF
TRBV30,once,NA,TRBJ2-7,TGTGCCTGGAGTGTAGGGTCCAACAGGGCCCACTACGAGCAGTACTTC,CAWSVGSNRAHYEQYF
TRBV7-9,NA,TRBD1,TRBJ2-7,TGTGCCAGCAGCTCAGCAGGACAGGGGAGCTACGAGCAGTACTTC,CASSSAGQGSYEQYF
TRBV2,NA,NA,TRBJ1-5,TGTGCCAGCAGTGAACGGTTTATAGGGGGAGATATGGAGCCCCAGCATTTT,CASSERFIGGDMEPQHF
TRBV5-4,NA,TRBD2,TRBJ2-2,TGTGCCAGCAGCTTGAGAGTACTGGGACTAGCTCTAACCGGGGAGCTGTTTTTT,CASSLRVLGLALTGELFF
TRBV7-6,NA,TRBD1,TRBJ2-5,TGTGCCAGCAGCGCCCTGACAGGGCGCCAAGAGACCCAGTACTTC,CASSALTGRQETQYF
TRBV6-1,NA,TRBD2,TRBJ2-2,TGTGCCAGCACTCCCCGCGCTAGCGGGACCGGGGAGCTGTTTTTT,CASTPRASGTGELFF
TRBV11-3,NA,TRBD1,TRBJ2-1,TGTGCCAGCGGCCCAGGGGGTTCTTACAATGAGCAGTTCTTC,CASGPGGSYNEQFF
TRBV2,NA,TRBD1,TRBJ2-5,TGTGCCTGCGAGGCACAGGGGGGATTCCAAGAGACCCAGTACTTC,CACEAQGGFQETQYF
TRBV2,NA,TRBD1,TRBJ1-5,TGTGCCAGCAGTGAGGACAGGGGTGATCAGCCCCAGCATTTT,CASSEDRGDQPQHF
TRBV6-5,NA,NA,TRBJ2-2,TGTGCCAGCAGTTACCGAGGAGAGACCGGGGAGCTGTTTTTT,CASSYRGETGELFF